This TCR beta chain stems from a study of T cells in Graves' hyperthyroidism and ophthalmopathy. Study outcomes and limitations: Model output signaled ophthalmopathy a median roughly 6.1 months ahead of onset.

The table lists this clonotype with many counts. The antigen is undetermined. The length of the CDR3 is 13 residues. Germline CDR1 and CDR2: MNHNS and SASEGT. J gave up 5 bases and V 6 bases, and 2 bases lay outside the gene matches. RNA transcripts gave rise to amplified TCR beta CDR3 regions. The primer set for the first-round RT-PCR of the TCR CDR3 was HTBI. MiXCR, applied by TCRdb to the multiplex PCR reads, yields one record per CDR3 protein. The table lists approximately 210,000 distinct CDR3 sequences, roughly a sixth of them singletons. Not enrolled were patients with uncontrolled infection, other autoimmune disease, pregnancy or lactation. Thyroid ultrasound, orbital computed tomography, clinical symptoms, and serum thyroxine and TRAb underpinned diagnoses.

The source of this sequence is a man aged 45-60 years with Graves' hyperthyroidism. The source material was blood. The gene calls are TRBV6-1 and TRBJ1-1; 11 bases agree with TRBD1. DNA for the CDR3: TGTGCCAGCAGGGGACAGGGGGGGACTGAAGCTTTCTTT. The encoded protein is CASRGQGGTEAFF.